This TCR beta chain came from a study of cytomegalovirus exposure and HLA in healthy donors. Broader study findings: Only CMV serostatus was available as immune exposure information. Many donors shared some public TCRs, even though most TCR sequences were rare. Some TCR beta chains (around 180 of them) were listed as cytomegalovirus-associated.

Amplification used 60 Vbeta primers and 13 Jbeta primers. Assay used: immunoSEQ multiplex PCR; TCRdb lists only in-frame clones, some missing. The sample lists about 200,000 clones, 80% to 85% occurring once. While unrecorded immune exposures were likely, the donors were nominally healthy when sampled. On this clone itself: As yet, its antigen is unknown.

J was trimmed by 2 bases and V by 3 bases; bases with no gene match: 5. This CDR3 is built from 15 residues. CDR1 is SGHTA and CDR2 is FQGNSA in the germline V gene. The V and J genes are TRBV7-2 and TRBJ2-5; 8 nucleotides agree with TRBD2. The sequenced sample was PBMCs. This sequence was found in a woman aged 40 to 50 in good health and CMV-seronegative. In DNA, the CDR3 is TGTGCCAGCAGCTTGAGCGGGAGCGGGCAAGAGACCCAGTACTTC. Translated: CASSLSGSGQETQYF.